The 24 T cell receptor beta chains below all came from one sample that was sequenced in a study of blood T cell repertoires in COVID-19. Libraries were prepared by immunoSEQ multiplex PCR; TCRdb keeps only in-frame clonotypes and omits some of them. The data hold approximately 150,000 clones, with around 90% observed a single time. What was sequenced was peripheral blood. These receptors all stem from a man aged 55 to 69 with active or convalescent COVID-19.

The V gene is TRBV14, the J gene TRBJ2-1; 8 bases are shared with TRBD2. Germline trimming cut 0 bases from V and 6 bases from J; bases unmatched to any gene: 13. The CDR3 runs 18 residues. Germline CDR1 SGHDN, CDR2 FVKESK. As DNA, the CDR3 is TGTGCCAGCAGCCAAGAAGGGAAGTTAGCGGGGCGGGGCAATGAGCAGTTCTTC. Translating it yields CASSQEGKLAGRGNEQFF.

V and J are TRBV7-2 and TRBJ2-3, with D possibly matching TRBD2 (6 bases). The CDR3 has 14 amino acids. V shed 4 bases and J shed 2 bases, with 10 bases lying between them. Germline CDR1 SGHTA, CDR2 FQGNSA. The DNA of the CDR3 is TGTGCCAGCAGCTCTTTAGCGGACACAGATACGCAGTATTTT. Protein: CASSSLADTDTQYF. Using reference TRBV7-2 and TRBJ2-3 for the parts outside the CDR3, the full variable domain is GAGVSQSPSNKVTEKGKDVELRCDPISGHTALYWYRQSLGQGLEFLIYFQGNSAPDKSGLPSDRFSAERTGGSVSTLTIQRTQQEDSAVYLCASSSLADTDTQYFGPGTRLTVL.

This chain connects TRBV3-1 (or the pseudogene TRBV3-2) to TRBJ1-1, with 12 bases fitting TRBD1. Trimming cost V 5 bases and J 5 bases; bases outside gene matches: 9. The CDR3 extends over 16 amino acids. CDR1 LGHDT and CDR2 YNNKEL come from the germline V gene (reference sequence). The CDR3 loop reads CASSSRDRGRGTEAFF. The CDR3 coding sequence is TGTGCCAGCAGCTCCCGGGACAGGGGGCGGGGGACTGAAGCTTTCTTT.

The chain uses TRBV27 and TRBJ1-2; D is unclear. With 2 bases removed from V and 0 bases from J, the gap between germline ends came to 7 bases. Germline assignment: CDR1 MNHEY and CDR2 SMNVEV (reference sequence). The CDR3 extends over 14 amino acids. The DNA of the CDR3 is TGTGCCAGCAGTTTAAAAGGAGCTAACTATGGCTACACCTTC. It is translated as CASSLKGANYGYTF.

The V call is TRBV19, the J call TRBJ1-2; perhaps TRBD1 as D (5 bases). Per germline, CDR1 LNHDA and CDR2 SQIVND (reference sequence). Between the trimmed V and J ends, which lost 3 bases and 1 base, there was a span of 15 bases. The CDR3 is 16 amino acids. CDR3 sequence: CASSIGQGGINYGYTF. CDR3 sequence (DNA): TGTGCCAGTAGTATTGGGCAGGGAGGGATTAACTATGGCTACACCTTC.

This sequence joins TRBV4-1 and TRBJ1-5; D is perhaps TRBD1 (5 bases). The germline V gene has CDR1 MGHRA and CDR2 YSYEKL. V was shortened by 0 bases and J by 1 base, with 10 bases between the two germline ends. The CDR3 spans 16 residues. The CDR3, as DNA: TGCGCCAGCAGCCAAGAGCAGGGTTGGAGCAATCAGCCCCAGCATTTT. This gives the protein CASSQEQGWSNQPQHF.

The V and J genes are TRBV18 and TRBJ2-5; 9 bases agree with TRBD1. V shed 6 bases and J 3 bases; nucleotides not matched to a gene: 5. Germline loops: CDR1 KGHSH, CDR2 LQKENI. The CDR3 sequence is 14 residues long. The CDR3 DNA reads as TGTGCCAGCTCCCCGGGACAGGGCGAAGAGACCCAGTACTTC. As protein: CASSPGQGEETQYF. Based on the CDR3 plus reference TRBV18 and TRBJ2-5, the full variable domain is NAGVMQNPRHLVRRRGQEARLRCSPMKGHSHVYWYRQLPEEGLKFMVYLQKENIIDESGMPKERFSAEFPKEGPSILRIQQVVRGDSAAYFCASSPGQGEETQYFGPGTRLLVL.

J is TRBJ2-1 and V is TRBV3-1 (or the pseudogene TRBV3-2); 9 bases align to TRBD1. The junction had 5 bases not matched to a gene; V was cut back by 4 bases and J by 13 bases. The CDR3 has 12 amino acids. Germline V gene data show CDR1 as LGHDT and CDR2 as YNNKEL (reference sequence). The CDR3 is CASSPPTGGQFF. CDR3 nucleotides: TGTGCCAGCAGCCCACCGACAGGGGGACAGTTCTTC.

This clone was picked up one time. The chain joins TRBV24-1 to TRBJ2-2; the D gene is possibly TRBD2 (6 bases). This CDR3 has 14 amino acids. Trimming took off 5 bases at V and 0 bases at J, with 6 bases between the two ends. Germline assignment: CDR1 KGHDR and CDR2 SFDVKD. CDR3 sequence: CATSAGANTGELFF. The CDR3 bases are TGTGCCACCAGTGCGGGAGCGAACACCGGGGAGCTGTTTTTT.

The rearrangement links TRBV19 to TRBJ1-1; maybe TRBD1 (6 bases). V lost 5 bases and J 5 bases, leaving 12 bases between the germline ends. CDR3 length: 13 amino acids. Germline values: CDR1 LNHDA, CDR2 SQIVND (reference sequence). The CDR3 reads CASSGQSGTEAFF. The CDR3 DNA sequence: TGTGCCAGTAGTGGACAGTCCGGGACTGAAGCTTTCTTT.

Notes on this clone: One end of the junction is discordant with germline, which a read error may explain. The rearrangement uses TRBV11-2 and TRBJ2-3, with TRBD2 identical over 9 bases. Germline V gene lookup returns CDR1 SGHAT and CDR2 FQNNGV. This CDR3 has 19 amino acids. This chain's CDR3 is CANSPGRSQRGEGTDTQYF. The DNA for the CDR3 is TGTGCCAACAGCCCAGGGAGGTCCCAGCGGGGGGAGGGCACAGATACGCAGTATTTT.

This rearrangement joins TRBV28 to TRBJ2-3, with D unclear. This CDR3 comprises 11 residues. Trimming removed 6 bases at V and 7 bases at J, with 8 bases between. Germline loops: CDR1 MDHEN, CDR2 SYDVKM. For the CDR3, the DNA is TGTGCCAGCAGCACGGGTTATACGCAGTATTTT. This sequence encodes CASSTGYTQYF.

The chain couples TRBV9 to TRBJ2-3; 7 nucleotides align to TRBD2. V lost 0 bases and J lost 6; bases outside the gene matches: 10. CDR3 size: 16 residues. CDR1 and CDR2 from the germline V gene are SGDLS and YYNGEE. The CDR3 here is CASSVGSGRYGDTQYF. CDR3 sequence (DNA): TGTGCCAGCAGCGTAGGCTCCGGGAGGTACGGGGATACGCAGTATTTT.

The V gene is TRBV7-9, the J gene TRBJ2-1; tentatively, D is TRBD1 (5 bases). The V end lost 10 bases, the J end lost 7 bases, and 17 bases lay between the germline ends. There are 13 residues in the CDR3. Germline V gives CDR1 SEHNR, CDR2 FQNEAQ (reference sequence). DNA of the CDR3: TGTGCCATCGCCGATGGGGCTTGGAATGAGCAGTTCTTC. Its translation is CAIADGAWNEQFF.

The chain combines TRBV11-2 with TRBJ2-1; 7 bases line up with TRBD2. The trim removed 5 bases at V and 8 bases at J, leaving 9 bases unmatched. Germline V lookup: CDR1 SGHAT, CDR2 FQNNGV. The CDR3 has 14 amino acids. CDR3 bases: TGTGCCAGCAGCCTCGGGACTAACACCTATGAGCAGTTCTTC. It yields the protein CASSLGTNTYEQFF. The full variable domain, in which reference TRBV11-2 and TRBJ2-1 provide the parts outside the CDR3, is EAGVAQSPRYKIIEKRQSVAFWCNPISGHATLYWYQQILGQGPKLLIQFQNNGVVDDSQLPKDRFSAERLKGVDSTLKIQPAKLEDSAVYLCASSLGTNTYEQFFGPGTRLTVL.

This rearrangement joins TRBV5-5 to TRBJ2-1; 11 bases are a match to TRBD2. CDR1 is SGHKS, CDR2 YYEKEE, per germline (reference sequence). Germline trimming cut 1 base from V and 8 bases from J; bases unmatched to any gene: 5. This CDR3 is 15 amino acids long. The CDR3 nucleotides are TGTGCCAGCAGCTTGCGAACTAGCGGGAGTCATGAGCAGTTCTTC. It translates to CASSLRTSGSHEQFF.

This clone showed up just once. The chain is built from TRBV15 and TRBJ1-4, with TRBD1 as a possible D gene (6 bases). Trimming pared 3 bases from V and 5 bases from J, leaving 7 bases between. The CDR3 length is 13 residues. Germline V CDR1 and CDR2: LNHNV, YYDKDF (reference sequence). The CDR3 is CATSRGANEKLFF. The CDR3 DNA follows: TGTGCCACCAGCAGGGGGGCGAATGAAAAACTGTTTTTT.

The chain carries TRBV19 and TRBJ2-5; TRBD1 matches 7 bases. The V and J ends lost 6 bases and 1 base, in that order; junction bases with no gene match: 5. Germline CDR1 LNHDA, CDR2 SQIVND (reference sequence). CDR3 length equals 14 residues. CDR3 nucleotides: TGTGCCAGTAGCCTCGACAGGGCCCAAGAGACCCAGTACTTC. Residues: CASSLDRAQETQYF.

The chain links TRBV5-1 to TRBJ2-7, with 8 nucleotides matching TRBD1. The CDR3 is made up of 14 amino acids. CDR1 is SGHRS and CDR2 is YFSETQ in the germline V gene. V lost 1 base, J lost 3 bases, and 3 bases stayed unmatched. The CDR3 sequence: CASSLSQGGYEQYF. The CDR3 region has the DNA TGCGCCAGCAGCTTGTCACAGGGGGGCTACGAGCAGTACTTC.

Concerning this clone: The junction and the germline gene differ at one end; a read error may be behind it. The chain carries TRBV24-1 and TRBJ1-2; 7 bases fit TRBD1. This CDR3 spans 15 amino acids. Germline loops: CDR1 KGHDR, CDR2 SFDVKD. CDR3 in amino acids: CATSDQRQGDYGYTF. The DNA for the CDR3 is TGTGCCACCAGTGACCAGAGACAGGGAGACTACGGCTACACCTTC.

The rearrangement links TRBV11-2 to TRBJ2-3, with 8 bases identical to TRBD2. J lost 6 bases, V lost 4 bases, and 15 bases had no gene match. CDR3 length: 17 amino acids. The germline V gene encodes CDR1 SGHAT and CDR2 FQNNGV. CDR3 region: CASSSRDIQRERDTQYF. CDR3 in DNA: TGTGCCAGCAGCTCGAGGGACATACAGCGGGAGAGGGATACGCAGTATTTT.

The rearrangement uses TRBV28 and TRBJ1-6, with D perhaps TRBD1 (6 bases). Looked up from germline, CDR1 is MDHEN and CDR2 is SYDVKM. V was cut by 6 bases and J by 6 bases, with 12 bases left in between. The CDR3 has 14 amino acids. For the CDR3, the DNA is TGTGCCAGCAGACCAAGGGGGAGTAATTCACCCCTCCACTTT. Amino acids: CASRPRGSNSPLHF.

The chain couples TRBV28 to TRBJ2-1; D is perhaps TRBD2 (6 bases). The ends were cut back, 5 bases at V and 5 bases at J, with 10 bases in the middle. The CDR3 is 13 residues long. The germline V gene has CDR1 MDHEN and CDR2 SYDVKM. CDR3 bases: TGTGCCAGCAGTCACCGGGGGAACAATGAGCAGTTCTTC. It is translated as CASSHRGNNEQFF. The entire variable domain, with the rest obtained from reference TRBV28 and TRBJ2-1, is as follows: DVKVTQSSRYLVKRTGEKVFLECVQDMDHENMFWYRQDPGLGLRLIYFSYDVKMKEKGDIPEGYSVSREKKERFSLILESASTNQTSMYLCASSHRGNNEQFFGPGTRLTVL.

The V gene is TRBV2, the J gene TRBJ1-6; D might be TRBD1 (6 bases). The germline V gene has CDR1 SNHLY and CDR2 FYNNEI. CDR3 size: 16 residues. Deletions cut 4 bases from V and 7 bases from J, with 17 bases between. The CDR3 here is CASSGSMGARNSPLHF. CDR3 sequence (DNA): TGTGCCAGCAGTGGCTCGATGGGGGCTCGGAATTCACCCCTCCACTTT.